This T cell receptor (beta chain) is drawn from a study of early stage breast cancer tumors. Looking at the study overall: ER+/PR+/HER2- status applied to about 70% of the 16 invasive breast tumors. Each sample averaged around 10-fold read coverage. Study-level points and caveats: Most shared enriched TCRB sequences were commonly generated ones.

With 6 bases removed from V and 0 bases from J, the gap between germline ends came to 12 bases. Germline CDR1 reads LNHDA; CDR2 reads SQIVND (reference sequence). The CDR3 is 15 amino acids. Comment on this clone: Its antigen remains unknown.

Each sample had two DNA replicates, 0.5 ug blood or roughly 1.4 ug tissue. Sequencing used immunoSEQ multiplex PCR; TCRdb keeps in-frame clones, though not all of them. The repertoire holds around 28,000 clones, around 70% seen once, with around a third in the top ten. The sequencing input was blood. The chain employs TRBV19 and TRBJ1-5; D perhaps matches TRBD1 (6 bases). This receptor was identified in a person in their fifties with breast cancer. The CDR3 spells CASRPGTYSNQPQHF. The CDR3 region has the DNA TGTGCCAGTAGACCCGGGACATATAGCAATCAGCCCCAGCATTTT.